These 13 T cell receptor beta chains were all obtained from the same sample, sequenced in a study of follicular helper T cells after annual influenza vaccination. Measured with immunoSEQ multiplex PCR; TCRdb has only the in-frame clones, and not every one. The sample includes 8,000 to 11,000 clones, 75% to 90% of them seen just once. As to time point: 2015-2016 season, 7 days after influenza vaccination. This sample comprised CXCR5- memory CD4+ T cells sorted from blood, obtained 7 days after influenza vaccination. The origin of the receptors is an adult who received the influenza vaccine.

The chain couples TRBV5-1 to TRBJ2-3; D is uncertain. V gave up 5 bases and J gave up 5 bases, with 15 bases separating them. The CDR3 is made up of 14 amino acids. The germline CDR1 and CDR2 sequences are SGHRS and YFSETQ. Here the CDR3 reads CASSTDRLVDTQYF. The CDR3, as DNA: TGCGCCAGCAGTACAGATAGACTCGTAGATACGCAGTATTTT.

The DNA for the CDR3 is TGTGCCAGCAGCCAAGACAAGTATGGACGCTATGGCTACACCTTC. This codes for CASSQDKYGRYGYTF. The gene calls are TRBV13 and TRBJ1-2; D is unresolved. Trimming removed 5 bases at V and 4 bases at J, with 17 bases between. The germline gives CDR1 PRHDT, CDR2 FYEKMQ (reference sequence). The CDR3 is made up of 15 amino acids.

The rearrangement joins TRBV7-6 to TRBJ2-3; the D is unclear. The V end lost 0 bases, the J end lost 8 bases, and 9 bases lay between the germline ends. Germline CDR1 SGHVS, CDR2 FNYEAQ. CDR3 length: 13 residues. The chain's CDR3 is CASSLALSGTQYF. The CDR3, as DNA: TGTGCCAGCAGCTTAGCCCTTTCGGGTACGCAGTATTTT.

A single count supports this clone. The rearrangement uses TRBV10-1 and TRBJ2-5, with 8 bases matching TRBD2. From germline, CDR1 is WNHNN and CDR2 SYGVQD (reference sequence). The J segment lost 3 bases and the V segment lost 4 bases, leaving 7 bases of the junction unmatched. There are 15 residues in the CDR3. CDR3 in DNA: TGCGCCAGCAGTGTTTTCCGGGGGGGTGAAGAGACCCAGTACTTC. As protein: CASSVFRGGEETQYF.

The J gene is TRBJ2-1, the V gene TRBV28; TRBD2 is a possible D gene (6 bases). This CDR3 has 15 residues. Germline V gene sequence: CDR1 MDHEN, CDR2 SYDVKM. Trimming cost V 2 bases and J 7 bases, with 15 bases left between them. CDR3 nucleotide sequence: TGTGCCAGCAGTTTAGCGGGAAAGTATGAGAATGAGCAGTTCTTC. Translating gives CASSLAGKYENEQFF.

V usage is TRBV28 and J usage is TRBJ2-1; D gene uncertain. The CDR3 sequence is 13 residues long. Germline values: CDR1 MDHEN, CDR2 SYDVKM. The V and J ends lost 6 bases and 4 bases respectively, with 10 bases between them. CDR3 loop: CASRLGFYNEQFF. Written as DNA, the CDR3 is TGTGCCAGCAGGCTTGGGTTTTACAATGAGCAGTTCTTC. The entire variable domain, with the rest obtained from reference TRBV28 and TRBJ2-1, is as follows: DVKVTQSSRYLVKRTGEKVFLECVQDMDHENMFWYRQDPGLGLRLIYFSYDVKMKEKGDIPEGYSVSREKKERFSLILESASTNQTSMYLCASRLGFYNEQFFGPGTRLTVL.

This clone turned up a few times. This chain links TRBV10-1 with TRBJ2-1; no clear D. Germline CDR1 is WNHNN and CDR2 is SYGVQD (reference sequence). The CDR3 contains 14 residues. Between the trimmed V and J ends, which lost 8 bases and 0 bases, there was a span of 11 bases. The chain's CDR3 is CASATPSSYNEQFF. DNA of the CDR3: TGCGCCAGCGCCACACCCAGCTCCTACAATGAGCAGTTCTTC.

This clone was seen only a few times. This CDR3 is CASSFERDTDTQYF. In DNA, the CDR3 is TGCGCCAGCAGCTTCGAGCGGGATACAGATACGCAGTATTTT. The chain couples TRBV5-1 to TRBJ2-3, with 7 nucleotides matching TRBD2. The germline CDR1 and CDR2 sequences are SGHRS and YFSETQ. The CDR3 contains 14 residues. The V gene end was trimmed by 2 bases and the J gene end by 3 bases; junction bases not matched to a gene: 3.

This sequence joins TRBV5-5 and TRBJ2-7; D possibly corresponds to TRBD2 (6 bases). Germline CDR1 is SGHKS and CDR2 is YYEKEE (reference sequence). This CDR3 has 14 amino acids. The V end was cut by 3 bases, the J end by 3 bases, with 13 bases between. The CDR3 here is CASSSEPRGYEQYF. The CDR3 DNA is TGTGCCAGCAGCTCAGAACCGCGGGGCTACGAGCAGTACTTC.

The chain couples TRBV5-5 to TRBJ1-1; weak D call: TRBD1 (6 bases). The CDR3 has 16 residues. Trimming removed 2 bases from V and 2 bases from J, with 16 bases in between. From germline, CDR1 is SGHKS and CDR2 YYEKEE (reference sequence). DNA of the CDR3: TGTGCCAGCAGCTTAGTGGCGGGGGCGGGAAACACTGAAGCTTTCTTT. This gives the protein CASSLVAGAGNTEAFF.

This clone was detected only a few times. The J gene is TRBJ1-6, the V gene TRBV2; 8 nucleotides match TRBD1. Trimming removed 6 bases from V and 5 bases from J; junction bases left unmatched: 0. This CDR3 spans 13 amino acids. Germline-derived CDR1 and CDR2 are SNHLY and FYNNEI. This CDR3 reads CASRQGDNSPLHF. In nucleotides, the CDR3 is TGTGCCAGCAGACAGGGGGATAATTCACCCCTCCACTTT.

The chain couples TRBV9 to TRBJ2-3, with D perhaps TRBD2 (5 bases). There are 13 residues in the CDR3. The germline V and J ends were trimmed by 2 bases and 4 bases, with 8 bases remaining between them. Per the germline V gene, CDR1 is SGDLS and CDR2 is YYNGEE. This chain's CDR3 is CASSVYGADTQYF. CDR3 sequence (DNA): TGTGCCAGCAGCGTCTACGGGGCAGATACGCAGTATTTT.

This sequence joins TRBV28 and TRBJ2-7; 7 bases align to TRBD2. CDR3 size: 15 residues. The germline V gene encodes CDR1 MDHEN and CDR2 SYDVKM. V was clipped by 2 bases and J by 0 bases; unmatched bases: 4. The CDR3 region has the DNA TGTGCCAGCAGTTTAGGGCGGGGGAGCTCCTACGAGCAGTACTTC. This translates into CASSLGRGSSYEQYF.